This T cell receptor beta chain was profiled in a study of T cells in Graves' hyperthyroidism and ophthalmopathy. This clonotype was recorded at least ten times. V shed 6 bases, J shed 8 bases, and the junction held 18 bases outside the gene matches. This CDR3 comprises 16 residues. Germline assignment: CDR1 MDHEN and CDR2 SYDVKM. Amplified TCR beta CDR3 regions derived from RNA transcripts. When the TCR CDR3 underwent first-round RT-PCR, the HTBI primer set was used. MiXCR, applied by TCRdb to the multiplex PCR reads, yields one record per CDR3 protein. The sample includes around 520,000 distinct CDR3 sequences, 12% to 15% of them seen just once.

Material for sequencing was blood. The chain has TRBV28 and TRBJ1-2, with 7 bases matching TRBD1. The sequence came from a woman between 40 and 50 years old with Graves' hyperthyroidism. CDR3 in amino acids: CASSTPGDSLRGGYTF. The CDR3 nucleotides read TGTGCCAGCAGCACCCCCGGGGACAGCCTAAGGGGGGGCTACACCTTC.